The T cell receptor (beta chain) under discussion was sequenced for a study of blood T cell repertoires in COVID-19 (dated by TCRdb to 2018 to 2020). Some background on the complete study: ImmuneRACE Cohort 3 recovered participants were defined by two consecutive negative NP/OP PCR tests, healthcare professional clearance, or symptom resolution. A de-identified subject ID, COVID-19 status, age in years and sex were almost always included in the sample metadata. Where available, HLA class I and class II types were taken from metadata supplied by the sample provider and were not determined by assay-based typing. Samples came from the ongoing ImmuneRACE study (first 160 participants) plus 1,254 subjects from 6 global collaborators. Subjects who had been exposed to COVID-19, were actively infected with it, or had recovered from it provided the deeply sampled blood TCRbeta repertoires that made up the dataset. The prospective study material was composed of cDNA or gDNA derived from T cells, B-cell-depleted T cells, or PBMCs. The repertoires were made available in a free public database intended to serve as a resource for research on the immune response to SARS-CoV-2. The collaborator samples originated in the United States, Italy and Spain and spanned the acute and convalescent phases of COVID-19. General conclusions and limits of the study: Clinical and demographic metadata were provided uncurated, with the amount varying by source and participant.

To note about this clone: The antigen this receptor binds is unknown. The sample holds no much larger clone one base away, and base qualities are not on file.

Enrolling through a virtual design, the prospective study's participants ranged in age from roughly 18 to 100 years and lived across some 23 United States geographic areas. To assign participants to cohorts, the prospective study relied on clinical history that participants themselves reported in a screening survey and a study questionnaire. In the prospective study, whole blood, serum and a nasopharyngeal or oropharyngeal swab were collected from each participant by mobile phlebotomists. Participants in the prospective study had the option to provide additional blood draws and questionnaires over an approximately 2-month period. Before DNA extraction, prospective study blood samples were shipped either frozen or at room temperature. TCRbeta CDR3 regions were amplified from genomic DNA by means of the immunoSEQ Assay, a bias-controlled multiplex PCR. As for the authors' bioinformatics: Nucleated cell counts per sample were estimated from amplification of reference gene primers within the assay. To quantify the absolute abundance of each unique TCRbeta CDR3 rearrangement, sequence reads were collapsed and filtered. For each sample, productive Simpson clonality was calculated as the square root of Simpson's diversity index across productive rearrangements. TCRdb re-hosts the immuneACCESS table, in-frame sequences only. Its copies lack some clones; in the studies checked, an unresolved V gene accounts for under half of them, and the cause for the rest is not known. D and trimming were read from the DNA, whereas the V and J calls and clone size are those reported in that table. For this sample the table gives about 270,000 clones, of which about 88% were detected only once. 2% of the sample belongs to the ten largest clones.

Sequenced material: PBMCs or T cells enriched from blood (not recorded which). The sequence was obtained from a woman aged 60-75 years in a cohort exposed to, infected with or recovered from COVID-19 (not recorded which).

The base sequence is TGTGCCAGCAGACCCCGGCAGGGGGAGTCCTACGAGCAGTACTTC. Translated, it reads CASRPRQGESYEQYF. The V and J genes are TRBV7-4 and TRBJ2-7, with 7 bases in between that match TRBD1. The CDR3, cysteine through phenylalanine, is 15 amino acids long. Only CDR3 DNA is held: 45 bases, read in frame from base 1. Looking up the germline V gene yields CDR1 SGHVT and CDR2 SQSDAQ. Trimming leaves V shorter by 6 bases and J shorter by 1 base, with the junction holding 9 bases beyond the gene matches.